The T cell receptor beta chain described here comes from a study of CXCR3-negative and CXCR3-positive naive CD8 T cells (dated by TCRdb to 2018 to 2020). About the study as a whole: In total, 120 million to 150 million TRB reads were obtained, which works out to roughly 1.5 +/- 0.3 million reads per library. Data from 11 donors, pooled across two independent experiments, went into the diversity and physicochemical repertoire analyses. TRBV-TRBJ cluster analysis included naive subsets from several donors and memory cells from 3 donors.

The run used a NextSeq 550. The Human TCR Profiling Kit (MiLaboratory) was used to make UMI-labeled 5' RACE TRB cDNA libraries. cDNA synthesis used the entire amount of extracted RNA, and PCR amplification then used the entire amount of cDNA produced. Libraries were prepared in parallel using an identical number of PCR cycles. In the source study's methods: MIGEC and MiXCR extracted about 53,000 +/- 10,000 unique UMI-labeled TRB cDNA molecules per library, requiring at least two reads per UMI. On average, each library contained about 40,000 +/- 10,000 functional in-frame TRB CDR3 nucleotide clonotypes without stop codons. Diversity metrics, including normalized Shannon-Wiener and Chao1, were computed in VDJtools after downsampling to 5000 UMI-labeled TRB molecules per sample. VDJtools was used to calculate clonotype-size-weighted physicochemical properties of the central five CDR3 residues, namely interaction energy, strength, volume and Kidera factor 4. Reprocessed by TCRdb, the reads give a single entry per CDR3 protein sequence, without DNA. The V and J calls and clone size come from TCRdb's table, not from the authors' own analysis. This sample's table lists fewer than 90,000 distinct CDR3 sequences. The ten largest clonotypes hold around 0.53% of the sample.

The investigation overall reported the following: Because surface CD5, which is linked to self-reactivity in mice, was comparable between the naive subsets, TCR interaction strength was also inferred from TRB CDR3 physicochemical properties. Freshly isolated PBMCs were used for most assays because CXCR3 expression partially decreased after cryopreservation. Similar TRBV-TRBJ usage was shown by naive CXCR3-negative and CXCR3-positive cells from the same donor, whereas distinct patterns were shown by memory cells. Repertoire diversity was comparably high in both naive subsets but much lower in memory CD8+ T cells. Compared with CXCR3-negative naive cells, CXCR3-positive naive cells had TRB CDR3s with higher hydrophobicity (lower Kidera factor 4), lower energy, and higher strength and volume indices.

A remark on this clonotype: What antigen it recognizes has not been identified.

Each CD8+ T cell subset was flow-sorted in triplicate, with approximately 300,000 cells per subset placed directly into RLT lysis buffer. Naive CD8+ T cells were defined stringently as CD45RO-CCR7+CD27+CD95- to exclude memory contaminants. Peripheral blood mononuclear cells were isolated from buffy coats by standard density gradient centrifugation. A FACSAria III was used to flow-sort naive CD8+ T cells into CXCR3-negative and CXCR3-positive populations. Total RNA was extracted from sorted cells with an RNeasy Mini Kit. The CDR3, from cysteine to phenylalanine, totals 13 residues. Only the protein is available. The germline V gene sets CDR1 to SGHAT and CDR2 to FQNNGV.

The TCR comes from a human donor in good health. Some clones in this sample may be carry-over from other donors' samples. The chain couples TRBV11-2 to TRBJ2-1; the TCRdb call, TRBD1, lacks DNA for checking. Sequenced sample: naive CXCR3+ CD8+ T cells from blood. Sample cell subset or site, as interpreted from the label and publication: CD45RO-CCR7+CD27+CD95- naive CD8+ T cells expressing CXCR3 (TNR3+). The CDR3 protein: CASSPTGGNEQFF.